This T cell receptor (beta chain) emerged from a study of blood T cell repertoires in COVID-19. Cohort placement rested on clinical history that participants reported themselves. J was trimmed by 7 bases and V by 4 bases; bases with no gene match: 5. Germline loops: CDR1 SQVTM, CDR2 ANQGSEA. The CDR3 consists of 12 residues. This clone was counted a few times. As handled by the study authors: Estimation of nucleated cell counts was performed using reference gene primer amplification. The repertoire was sequenced with immunoSEQ multiplex PCR; TCRdb's copy has only in-frame clones and lacks some. V, J and clone size were drawn from that table, and D and trimming were deduced from the DNA. The profile shows hundreds of thousands of clones, approximately 86% of them singletons.

This chain joins TRBV29-1 and TRBJ1-2; 8 nucleotides line up with TRBD1. The TCR originated in a woman aged 40 to 50 with acute COVID-19. What was sequenced was PBMCs or T cells enriched from blood (not recorded which). The CDR3 bases are TGCAGCGTTGGAGGACAGGGCGGTGGCTACACCTTC. It codes for CSVGGQGGGYTF.